A single sample gave rise to the 24 T cell receptor beta chains below, sequenced in a study of blood T cell repertoires in COVID-19. Libraries were prepared by immunoSEQ multiplex PCR; TCRdb keeps only in-frame clonotypes and omits some of them. The sample carries some 70,000 clones, around 86% recorded once. The sequencing input was peripheral blood. These receptor sequences come from a man aged 50-59 years with active COVID-19.

The rearrangement uses TRBV6-6 and TRBJ2-1; D uncertain. Germline V gene sequence: CDR1 MNHNY, CDR2 SVGAGI (reference sequence). V lost 2 bases, J lost 0 bases, and 8 bases lay in between. The CDR3 has 15 amino acids. The CDR3 loop reads CASSYMPSSYNEQFF. Here the CDR3 DNA reads TGTGCCAGCAGTTACATGCCGAGCTCCTACAATGAGCAGTTCTTC.

J is TRBJ2-3 and V is TRBV7-2, with TRBD2 matching over 10 bases. The CDR3 is 16 amino acids. Germline V gene sequence: CDR1 SGHTA, CDR2 FQGNSA. The V segment lost 3 bases and the J segment 6 bases; nucleotides outside the gene matches: 9. In DNA form, the CDR3 reads TGTGCCAGCAGCTTTCATTCTAGCGGGAGAAGCGATACGCAGTATTTT. Amino acid sequence: CASSFHSSGRSDTQYF.

This chain joins TRBV30 and TRBJ1-1; D is uncertain. The CDR3 has 12 residues. Trimming removed 6 bases at V and 8 bases at J, with 16 bases between. Germline V gene data show CDR1 as GTSNPN and CDR2 as SVGIG (reference sequence). CDR3 nucleotide sequence: TGTGCCTGCCCGGGAGGTTTCTCCGAAGCTTTCTTT. It is translated as CACPGGFSEAFF.

The chain has TRBV7-2 and TRBJ2-5, with 8 nucleotides matching TRBD2. Germline V CDR1 and CDR2: SGHTA, FQGNSA. V was pared by 1 base and J by 2 bases, with 6 bases of the junction left unmatched. CDR3 length: 16 amino acids. Written as DNA, the CDR3 is TGTGCCAGCAGCTTAGGGCGGGGGGTCTCACAAGAGACCCAGTACTTC. This codes for CASSLGRGVSQETQYF.

The J gene is TRBJ1-4, the V gene TRBV6-6; D remains ambiguous. V lost 5 bases, J lost 7 bases, and 14 bases lay in between. CDR1 is MNHNY, CDR2 SVGAGI, per germline (reference sequence). There are 14 residues in the CDR3. This CDR3 is CASSLDTALEKLFF. As DNA, the CDR3 is TGTGCCAGCAGTCTCGACACGGCGCTTGAAAAACTGTTTTTT.

The chain recombines TRBV5-1 with TRBJ2-5, with D possibly being TRBD2 (5 bases). Trimming cost V 0 bases and J 1 base, with 10 bases left between them. CDR3 size: 15 residues. Germline V gives CDR1 SGHRS, CDR2 YFSETQ. CDR3 amino acids: CASSLGSGPQETQYF. In nucleotides, the CDR3 is TGCGCCAGCAGCTTGGGAAGCGGTCCCCAAGAGACCCAGTACTTC.

The chain employs TRBV15 and TRBJ1-1; D remains ambiguous. Germline loops: CDR1 LNHNV, CDR2 YYDKDF (reference sequence). The V and J ends lost 1 base and 4 bases respectively, with 10 bases between them. The CDR3 length is 14 residues. CDR3 sequence: CATSRGPGSTEAFF. CDR3 nucleotides: TGTGCCACCAGCAGAGGTCCCGGGTCCACTGAAGCTTTCTTT.

The chain joins TRBV30 to TRBJ1-4, with a tentative D call TRBD1 (6 bases). V was shortened by 0 bases and J by 8 bases, with 13 bases between the two germline ends. The CDR3 runs to 14 residues. Germline CDR1 GTSNPN, CDR2 SVGIG (reference sequence). CDR3 region: CAWSVGYQGEKLFF. The CDR3 coding sequence is TGTGCCTGGAGTGTAGGATACCAGGGGGAAAAACTGTTTTTT.

The rearrangement links TRBV5-1 to TRBJ2-5; D unresolved. The CDR3 totals 12 residues. The V gene's germline CDR1 is SGHRS and CDR2 YFSETQ. V lost 4 bases to trimming and J lost 0 bases, with 4 bases between them. The CDR3 nucleotides are TGCGCCAGCAGCATAAACCAAGAGACCCAGTACTTC. Its protein is CASSINQETQYF. Drawing the rest from reference TRBV5-1 and TRBJ2-5, the complete variable domain is KAGVTQTPRYLIKTRGQQVTLSCSPISGHRSVSWYQQTPGQGLQFLFEYFSETQRNKGNFPGRFSGRQFSNSRSEMNVSTLELGDSALYLCASSINQETQYFGPGTRLLVL.

The chain uses TRBV7-2 and TRBJ2-6, with D uncertain. Germline V CDR1 and CDR2: SGHTA, FQGNSA. The CDR3 has 17 amino acids. V was clipped by 0 bases and J by 0 bases, with 9 bases between them. CDR3 sequence: CASSLADTNSGANVLTF. CDR3 sequence (DNA): TGTGCCAGCAGCTTAGCCGATACAAACTCTGGGGCCAACGTCCTGACTTTC. The whole variable domain, filled in from reference TRBV7-2 and TRBJ2-6, reads GAGVSQSPSNKVTEKGKDVELRCDPISGHTALYWYRQSLGQGLEFLIYFQGNSAPDKSGLPSDRFSAERTGGSVSTLTIQRTQQEDSAVYLCASSLADTNSGANVLTFGAGSRLTVL.

This clone was counted a few times. The chain uses TRBV7-9 and TRBJ1-6; D may be TRBD1 (6 bases). Germline V gives CDR1 SEHNR, CDR2 FQNEAQ (reference sequence). With 8 bases removed from V and 8 bases from J, the gap between germline ends came to 16 bases. The CDR3 has 14 amino acids. The CDR3 coding sequence is TGTGCCAGCGGATACAGGGCAGGCGATTCACCCCTCCACTTT. Protein product: CASGYRAGDSPLHF. Full variable domain (remainder filled in from reference TRBV7-9 and TRBJ1-6): DTGVSQNPRHKITKRGQNVTFRCDPISEHNRLYWYRQTLGQGPEFLTYFQNEAQLEKSRLLSDRFSAERPKGSFSTLEIQRTEQGDSAMYLCASGYRAGDSPLHFGNGTRLTVT.

V gene TRBV5-1 combines with J gene TRBJ1-2; TRBD1 agrees at 11 bases. From germline, CDR1 is SGHRS and CDR2 YFSETQ. The CDR3 consists of 14 residues. V shed 4 bases and J 8 bases; nucleotides not matched to a gene: 7. The CDR3 is CASSPGQGGEGYTF. The CDR3 DNA follows: TGCGCCAGCAGCCCGGGACAGGGGGGAGAAGGCTACACCTTC.

The chain combines TRBV3-1 (or the pseudogene TRBV3-2) with TRBJ1-4, with D uncertain. Per germline, CDR1 LGHDT and CDR2 YNNKEL (reference sequence). V gave up 0 bases and J gave up 7 bases, with 12 bases separating them. CDR3 size: 15 residues. This CDR3 is CASSQDLNRAEKLFF. The CDR3 DNA follows: TGTGCCAGCAGCCAAGATCTAAACAGAGCTGAAAAACTGTTTTTT.

This chain joins TRBV15 and TRBJ1-1; D gene uncertain. This CDR3 comprises 15 residues. Trimming shortened V by 0 bases and J by 2 bases, and 10 bases separated the two germline ends. Germline V gene sequence: CDR1 LNHNV, CDR2 YYDKDF (reference sequence). Here the CDR3 reads CATSRDAGKNTEAFF. The DNA for the CDR3 is TGTGCCACCAGCAGAGATGCAGGAAAAAACACTGAAGCTTTCTTT.

This sequence joins TRBV18 and TRBJ2-5; D possibly corresponds to TRBD2 (5 bases). From germline, CDR1 is KGHSH and CDR2 LQKENI. This CDR3 is 14 amino acids long. The V and J ends lost 0 bases and 9 bases respectively, with 14 bases between them. The CDR3 region is CASSPPAGSGAQYF. DNA of the CDR3: TGTGCCAGCTCACCACCGGCAGGAAGCGGCGCCCAGTACTTC. The variable domain in full, completed from reference TRBV18 and TRBJ2-5, reads NAGVMQNPRHLVRRRGQEARLRCSPMKGHSHVYWYRQLPEEGLKFMVYLQKENIIDESGMPKERFSAEFPKEGPSILRIQQVVRGDSAAYFCASSPPAGSGAQYFGPGTRLLVL.

The chain is built from TRBV28 and TRBJ2-1; TRBD1 might be the D (6 bases). V was clipped by 6 bases and J by 4 bases, with 16 bases between them. CDR1 and CDR2 (germline): MDHEN, SYDVKM. This CDR3 region has 15 residues. In DNA form, the CDR3 reads TGTGCCAGCAGCTGGCGACAGGCTATGTACAATGAGCAGTTCTTC. Its protein is CASSWRQAMYNEQFF.

V usage is TRBV3-1 (or the pseudogene TRBV3-2) and J usage is TRBJ2-2; the match to TRBD2 covers 11 bases. Trimming at V came to 0 bases and at J to 6 bases, leaving 6 bases not matched to a gene. The CDR3 is 17 amino acids. Germline V gives CDR1 LGHDT, CDR2 YNNKEL (reference sequence). CDR3 residues: CASSQESLAGGAGELFF. The DNA for the CDR3 is TGTGCCAGCAGCCAAGAGTCGCTAGCGGGAGGAGCCGGGGAGCTGTTTTTT.

The genes are TRBV7-2 and TRBJ1-6; D possibly corresponds to TRBD1 (6 bases). The CDR3 is 15 residues long. V lost 5 bases, J lost 10 bases, and 18 bases lay in between. The germline gives CDR1 SGHTA, CDR2 FQGNSA. CDR3 sequence: CASSATGLPSSPLHF. CDR3 sequence (DNA): TGTGCCAGCAGCGCGACAGGTCTCCCTTCGTCACCCCTCCACTTT.

The sample holds one count of this clone. This rearrangement joins TRBV7-2 to TRBJ1-6; maybe TRBD1 (5 bases). V gave up 0 bases and J gave up 0 bases, with 12 bases separating them. The CDR3 consists of 18 residues. The germline CDR1 and CDR2 sequences are SGHTA and FQGNSA. The DNA for the CDR3 is TGTGCCAGCAGCTTAGCGCGGACACGGAGCTCCTATAATTCACCCCTCCACTTT. Translating gives CASSLARTRSSYNSPLHF.

This clone was found once. V gene TRBV6-5 combines with J gene TRBJ1-4; possibly TRBD1 for D (5 bases). This CDR3 is 15 amino acids long. Germline CDR1 and CDR2: MNHEY and SVGAGI. Trimming left V 7 bases short and J 7 bases short, with 19 bases between. As DNA, the CDR3 is TGTGCCAGCATGTGGTGGGGGGAGCAGGGTGAAAAACTGTTTTTT. Its protein product is CASMWWGEQGEKLFF.

The V gene is TRBV4-3, the J gene TRBJ2-2, with D tentatively TRBD2 (6 bases). V shed 4 bases and J shed 3 bases, with 24 bases lying between them. The CDR3 runs 19 residues. Germline CDR1 LGHNA, CDR2 YSLEER. The CDR3: CASSRGNLVEGQDTGELFF. The DNA for the CDR3 is TGCGCCAGCAGCCGGGGGAATTTGGTGGAGGGGCAGGACACCGGGGAGCTGTTTTTT.

A note on this clone: At one boundary the junction diverges from the germline segment, which might be a read error. The CDR3 sequence: CASTERTSTDTQYF. CDR3 in DNA: TGTGCCAGCACTGAACGAACTAGCACAGATACGCAGTATTTT. This chain uses TRBV2 with TRBJ2-3, with D unresolved. CDR3 length: 14 amino acids. Germline CDR1 and CDR2: SNHLY and FYNNEI.

The chain employs TRBV7-2 and TRBJ1-1; D may be TRBD1 (6 bases). The CDR3 runs 16 residues. Germline V gives CDR1 SGHTA, CDR2 FQGNSA. Trimming took 0 bases from V and 5 from J, leaving 16 bases between them. The CDR3 nucleotides read TGTGCCAGCAGCTTAGCCGCGTCAGGGGCAGGTACTGAAGCTTTCTTT. Translating it yields CASSLAASGAGTEAFF.

The genes are TRBV6-5 and TRBJ1-1, with a possible D match to TRBD1 (5 bases). This CDR3 spans 13 amino acids. V lost 4 bases and J lost 0, with 6 bases in between. The germline CDR1 and CDR2 sequences are MNHEY and SVGAGI. CDR3 protein: CASSSQVNTEAFF. CDR3 in DNA: TGTGCCAGCAGTTCACAGGTGAACACTGAAGCTTTCTTT.